These 23 T cell receptor beta chains were all obtained from the same sample, sequenced in a study of regulatory T cells in long-lasting Graves disease. Stated time point: newly diagnosed GD, antithyroid drugs for less than 3 months. Construction of the TCR library relied on RNA isolated from PBMCs. According to the study, TCR beta libraries were built with iRepertoire HTBI primers and CDR3-region Arm-PCR. MiXCR, run by TCRdb on the multiplex PCR reads, gives a single entry per CDR3 protein. In the table there are 320,000 or so distinct CDR3 sequences, 15% to 20% of which are singletons. Sequences were derived from peripheral blood mononuclear cells (PBMCs), sampled at new diagnosis, from a patient treated with antithyroid drugs. The receptors here all came from a female donor with Graves disease.

This clonotype was found a few times. The V call is TRBV5-1, the J call TRBJ2-2; 8 bases map to TRBD1. The trim removed 4 bases at V and 0 bases at J, leaving 14 bases unmatched. There are 19 residues in the CDR3. Germline CDR1 is SGHRS and CDR2 is YFSETQ. The CDR3 reads CASSLRISGTGSNTGELFF. In DNA form, the CDR3 reads TGCGCCAGCAGCCTCCGCATCTCCGGGACAGGATCGAACACCGGGGAGCTGTTTTTT.

The chain is built from TRBV19 and TRBJ2-4; 7 bases fit TRBD2. V was pared by 1 base and J by 11 bases, with 5 bases of the junction left unmatched. Per the germline V gene, CDR1 is LNHDA and CDR2 is SQIVND (reference sequence). The length of the CDR3 is 13 residues. CDR3: CASSIGRGGVQYF. As DNA, the CDR3 is TGTGCCAGTAGTATAGGTAGGGGAGGGGTTCAGTACTTC.

The rearrangement joins TRBV19 to TRBJ2-7; 7 bases map to TRBD2. The V segment lost 1 base and the J segment 7 bases; nucleotides outside the gene matches: 4. Germline loops: CDR1 LNHDA, CDR2 SQIVND (reference sequence). The CDR3 contains 13 residues. In DNA form, the CDR3 reads TGTGCCAGTAGTATAGGGGGGGGTGAAGAGCAGTACTTC. It specifies CASSIGGGEEQYF.

This clonotype was seen repeatedly, ten times or more. This chain joins TRBV20-1 and TRBJ2-3, with D possibly matching TRBD2 (5 bases). The germline V gene has CDR1 DFQATT and CDR2 SNEGSKA (reference sequence). V lost 1 base and J lost 0, with 8 bases in between. This CDR3 is 14 amino acids long. The CDR3 region has the DNA TGCAGTGCTAGAGTGGCGGGTAGCACAGATACGCAGTATTTT. Translation gives CSARVAGSTDTQYF.

This clonotype has a count of ten or more. The chain employs TRBV2 and TRBJ2-1; 10 bases match TRBD2. Germline V gene data show CDR1 as SNHLY and CDR2 as FYNNEI. The CDR3 is 16 residues long. V lost 7 bases to trimming and J lost 4 bases; unmatched junction nucleotides: 10. CDR3 amino acids: CASMELGLADYNEQFF. The CDR3 DNA reads TGTGCCAGCATGGAACTCGGACTAGCGGATTACAATGAGCAGTTCTTC.

This clonotype was observed at least ten times. The chain is built from TRBV19 and TRBJ1-5; 7 positions agree with TRBD1. Germline assignment: CDR1 LNHDA and CDR2 SQIVND (reference sequence). V was pared by 4 bases and J by 4 bases, with 7 bases of the junction left unmatched. This CDR3 has 15 residues. The CDR3 is CASSTTGTTNQPQHF. DNA of the CDR3: TGTGCCAGTAGTACGACAGGGACCACTAATCAGCCCCAGCATTTT.

Details on this clonotype: A single base separates this from a much larger clone, so it may be a read error. This is likely a read error, given that the CDR3 carries no conserved phenylalanine or tryptophan at its end. The CDR3 nucleotides are TGTGCCAGCAGCTTGGGGGTAGAGGGCGGGAGGTCCTACACAGATACGCAGTATTCT. Encoded protein: CASSLGVEGGRSYTDTQYS. The V and J genes are TRBV11-2 and TRBJ2-3; 8 nucleotides align to TRBD2. From germline, CDR1 is SGHAT and CDR2 FQNNGV. There are 19 residues in the CDR3. J gave up 2 bases and V 3 bases, and 16 bases lay outside the gene matches.

This clonotype showed up just a few times. This likely comes from a read error, as the CDR3 has no conserved phenylalanine or tryptophan at its end. V usage is TRBV19 and J usage is TRBJ2-1; 12 bases line up with TRBD2. CDR1 is LNHDA, CDR2 SQIVND, per germline (reference sequence). The CDR3 covers 22 residues. In nucleotides, the CDR3 is TGTGCCAGTAGTTTAGACAGGGCCCGGACTAGCGGGATGCCCGCCCTCTACAATGAGCAGTTCCTC. Its translation: CASSLDRARTSGMPALYNEQFL.

In its sample, this clonotype was seen many times. The chain links TRBV5-6 to TRBJ2-7; the D is unclear. V was cut by 2 bases and J by 7 bases, with 13 bases left in between. CDR3 length equals 13 residues. Germline CDR1 and CDR2: SGHDT and YYEEEE. CDR3 DNA: TGTGCCAGCAGCTTACTTAACAGCCATGAGCAGTACTTC. It codes for CASSLLNSHEQYF.

The chain carries TRBV28 and TRBJ2-7; the D is unclear. CDR3 length equals 16 residues. V was pared by 4 bases and J by 1 base, with 17 bases between. Germline loops: CDR1 MDHEN, CDR2 SYDVKM. CDR3 in amino acids: CASSSFYLGRSYEQYF. CDR3 nucleotides: TGTGCCAGCAGTTCTTTCTATCTCGGCAGGTCCTACGAGCAGTACTTC.

In its sample, this clonotype was seen many times. This chain links TRBV30 with TRBJ1-5; D is unresolved. Trimming took off 0 bases at V and 6 bases at J, with 9 bases between the two ends. Germline CDR1 is GTSNPN and CDR2 is SVGIG (reference sequence). The CDR3 consists of 13 residues. The CDR3 loop is CAWSVDRSQPQHF. The CDR3 coding sequence is TGTGCCTGGAGTGTTGATAGGAGTCAGCCCCAGCATTTT.

This clonotype was recorded at least ten times. The rearrangement links TRBV12-3 or TRBV12-4 to TRBJ1-1, with D maybe TRBD1 (5 bases). The CDR3 has 15 residues. V was cut by 0 bases and J by 5 bases, with 13 bases left in between. CDR3 in DNA: TGTGCCAGCAGTTTAGCGGTGGGGACGGGAACTGAAGCTTTCTTT. Protein product: CASSLAVGTGTEAFF.

This clonotype was picked up many times. This may be a read error: a much more frequent sequence differs by one nucleotide. The chain has TRBV12-3 or TRBV12-4 and TRBJ2-7; 9 positions agree with TRBD2. The CDR3 totals 15 residues. The CDR3 DNA is TGTGCCAGCAGTCCTAGCGGGACGACCTCCTACGAGCAGTGCTTC. Residues: CASSPSGTTSYEQCF.

There are many counts of this clonotype. V usage is TRBV6-5 and J usage is TRBJ2-7, with D possibly matching TRBD2 (6 bases). The CDR3 has 15 residues. Looked up from germline, CDR1 is MNHEY and CDR2 is SVGAGI. V lost 0 bases, J lost 6 bases, and 15 bases lay in between. The CDR3 nucleotides are TGTGCCAGCAGTTACTCGACCGCGAATAGCGGCGAGCAGTACTTC. It translates to CASSYSTANSGEQYF.

This clonotype has ten or more counts. V is TRBV28 and J is TRBJ2-5; weak D call: TRBD2 (5 bases). Trimming shortened V by 6 bases and J by 2 bases, and 13 bases separated the two germline ends. This CDR3 is 14 amino acids long. Germline CDR1 reads MDHEN; CDR2 reads SYDVKM. In DNA, the CDR3 is TGTGCCAGCAGCCCCTTCGGGGAGCAAGAGACCCAGTACTTC. This codes for CASSPFGEQETQYF.

This clonotype was found many times. One end of the junction is discordant with germline, which a read error may explain. The chain couples TRBV13 to TRBJ2-7, with unresolved D. The CDR3 is 14 amino acids. From germline, CDR1 is PRHDT and CDR2 FYEKMQ (reference sequence). The CDR3 is CASGLVARRYEQYF. The CDR3 coding sequence is TGTGCCAGCGGCTTAGTCGCAAGGCGTTACGAGCAGTACTTC. Full variable domain (rest looked up from reference TRBV13 and TRBJ2-7): AAGVIQSPRHLIKEKRETATLKCYPIPRHDTVYWYQQGPGQDPQFLISFYEKMQSDKGSIPDRFSAQQFSDYHSELNMSSLELGDSALYFCASGLVARRYEQYFGPGTRLTVT.

This clonotype was observed at least ten times. The CDR3 loop is CSATILGVADTQYF. CDR3 in DNA: TGCAGTGCCACAATCTTGGGAGTGGCAGATACGCAGTATTTT. The chain combines TRBV20-1 with TRBJ2-3; D is possibly TRBD2 (5 bases). The CDR3 totals 14 residues. V gave up 6 bases and J gave up 4 bases, with 17 bases separating them. Germline V CDR1 and CDR2: DFQATT, SNEGSKA (reference sequence).

This clonotype was seen ten or more times. The chain recombines TRBV28 with TRBJ1-1, with TRBD1 identical over 8 bases. CDR3 length: 15 amino acids. The trim removed 3 bases at V and 1 base at J, leaving 4 bases unmatched. In germline, CDR1 is MDHEN, CDR2 SYDVKM. CDR3 sequence: CASSFQGARNTEAFF. In nucleotides, the CDR3 is TGTGCCAGCAGTTTTCAGGGGGCGAGGAACACTGAAGCTTTCTTT. Variable domain in full (rest from reference TRBV28 and TRBJ1-1): DVKVTQSSRYLVKRTGEKVFLECVQDMDHENMFWYRQDPGLGLRLIYFSYDVKMKEKGDIPEGYSVSREKKERFSLILESASTNQTSMYLCASSFQGARNTEAFFGQGTRLTVV.

The table lists this clonotype with many counts. This chain uses TRBV5-6 with TRBJ2-3; TRBD2 matches 10 bases. This CDR3 comprises 16 residues. J was trimmed by 2 bases and V by 0 bases; bases with no gene match: 3. The V gene's germline CDR1 is SGHDT and CDR2 YYEEEE. The CDR3 protein is CASSLGLAGYTDTQYF. The CDR3, as DNA: TGTGCCAGCAGCTTGGGACTAGCGGGTTACACAGATACGCAGTATTTT.

The CDR3 DNA sequence: TGCGCCAGCAGCTTGGCGGACAGGGGGCATGGAAACACCATATATTTT. Protein product: CASSLADRGHGNTIYF. The gene calls are TRBV5-1 and TRBJ1-3; 11 bases are shared with TRBD1. From germline, CDR1 is SGHRS and CDR2 YFSETQ. V shed 0 bases and J 3 bases; nucleotides not matched to a gene: 2. CDR3 size: 16 residues.

This rearrangement joins TRBV14 to TRBJ2-7; 7 nucleotides line up with TRBD2. V lost 5 bases and J lost 5; bases outside the gene matches: 15. The CDR3 extends over 16 amino acids. Per germline, CDR1 SGHDN and CDR2 FVKESK. CDR3 amino acids: CASSLRKREGHDEQYF. As DNA, the CDR3 is TGTGCCAGCAGCTTACGTAAAAGGGAGGGCCACGACGAGCAGTACTTC.

This rearrangement joins TRBV6-2 or TRBV6-3 to TRBJ2-6; D is possibly TRBD1 (5 bases). The CDR3 spans 14 residues. The V end lost 6 bases, the J end lost 1 base, and 7 bases lay between the germline ends. CDR1 is MNHEY, CDR2 SVGEGT, per germline. Here the CDR3 reads CASSKGSGANVLTF. CDR3 coding DNA: TGTGCCAGCAGCAAGGGGTCTGGGGCCAACGTCCTGACTTTC.

This clonotype was seen many times. The rearrangement joins TRBV19 to TRBJ1-2; D may be TRBD1 (6 bases). The CDR3 runs to 14 residues. The V and J ends lost 3 bases and 4 bases respectively, with 12 bases between them. Germline lookup yields CDR1 LNHDA and CDR2 SQIVND (reference sequence). The CDR3 spells CASSIYQGSYGYTF. In DNA form, the CDR3 reads TGTGCCAGTAGTATCTACCAGGGGAGCTATGGCTACACCTTC.